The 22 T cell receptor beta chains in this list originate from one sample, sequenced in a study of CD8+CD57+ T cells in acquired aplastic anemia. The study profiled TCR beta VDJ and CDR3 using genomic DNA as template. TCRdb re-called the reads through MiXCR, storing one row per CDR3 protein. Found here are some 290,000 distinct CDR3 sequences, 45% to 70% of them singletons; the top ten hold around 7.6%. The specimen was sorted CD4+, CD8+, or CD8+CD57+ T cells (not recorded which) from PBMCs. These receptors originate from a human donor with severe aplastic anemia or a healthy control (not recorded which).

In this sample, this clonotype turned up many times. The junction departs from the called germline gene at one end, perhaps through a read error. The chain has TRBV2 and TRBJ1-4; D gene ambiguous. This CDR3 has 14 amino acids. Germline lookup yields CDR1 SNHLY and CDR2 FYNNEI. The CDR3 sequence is CASSEAYARELFLF. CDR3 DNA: TGTGCCAGCAGTGAAGCCTACGCCCGGGAACTTTTTCTATTT.

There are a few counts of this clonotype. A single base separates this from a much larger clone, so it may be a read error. Here the CDR3 DNA reads TGCGCCAGCGGCCAAGATGTGGGCAGGGAGGGAAACACCATATATTTT. Its translation: CASGQDVGREGNTIYF. The chain joins TRBV4-3 to TRBJ1-3, with D maybe TRBD1 (5 bases). This CDR3 is built from 16 residues. The germline V gene has CDR1 LGHNA and CDR2 YSLEER.

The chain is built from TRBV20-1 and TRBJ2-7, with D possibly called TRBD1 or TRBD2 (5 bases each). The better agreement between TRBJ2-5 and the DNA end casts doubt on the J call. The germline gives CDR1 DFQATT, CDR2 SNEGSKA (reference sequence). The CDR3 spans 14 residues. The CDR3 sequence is CSASPTPGPGTQYF. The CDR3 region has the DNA TGCAGTGCTAGCCCTACCCCGGGACCGGGGACCCAGTACTTC.

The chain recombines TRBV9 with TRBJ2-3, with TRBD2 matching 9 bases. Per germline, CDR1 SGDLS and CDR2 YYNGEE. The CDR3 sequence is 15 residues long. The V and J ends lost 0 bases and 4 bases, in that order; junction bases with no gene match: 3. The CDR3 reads CASSVDGGGADTQYF. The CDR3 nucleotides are TGTGCCAGCAGCGTAGATGGCGGGGGGGCAGATACGCAGTATTTT.

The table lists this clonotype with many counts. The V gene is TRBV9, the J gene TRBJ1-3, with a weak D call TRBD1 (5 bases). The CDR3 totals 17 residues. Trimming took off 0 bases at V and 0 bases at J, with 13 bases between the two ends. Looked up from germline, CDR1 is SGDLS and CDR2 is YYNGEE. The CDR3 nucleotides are TGTGCCAGCAGCGTAGCGCTCAGACAGAGCTCTGGAAACACCATATATTTT. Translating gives CASSVALRQSSGNTIYF. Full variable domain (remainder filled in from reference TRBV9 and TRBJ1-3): DSGVTQTPKHLITATGQRVTLRCSPRSGDLSVYWYQQSLDQGLQFLIQYYNGEERAKGNILERFSAQQFPDLHSELNLSSLELGDSALYFCASSVALRQSSGNTIYFGEGSWLTVV.

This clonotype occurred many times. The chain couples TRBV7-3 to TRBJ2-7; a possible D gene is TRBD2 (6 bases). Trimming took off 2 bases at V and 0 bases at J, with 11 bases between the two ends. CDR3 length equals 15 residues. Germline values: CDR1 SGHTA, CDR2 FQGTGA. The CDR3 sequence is CASSLGGESSYEQYF. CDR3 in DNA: TGTGCCAGCAGCTTAGGCGGGGAGAGCTCCTACGAGCAGTACTTC.

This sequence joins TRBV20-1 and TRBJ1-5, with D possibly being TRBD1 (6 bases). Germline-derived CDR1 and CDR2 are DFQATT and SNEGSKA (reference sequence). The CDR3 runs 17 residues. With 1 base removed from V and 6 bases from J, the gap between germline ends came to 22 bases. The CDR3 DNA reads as TGCAGTGCTAGAGGGGGGTTAGCGACAGGCTGGTTTCAGCCCCAGCATTTT. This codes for CSARGGLATGWFQPQHF.

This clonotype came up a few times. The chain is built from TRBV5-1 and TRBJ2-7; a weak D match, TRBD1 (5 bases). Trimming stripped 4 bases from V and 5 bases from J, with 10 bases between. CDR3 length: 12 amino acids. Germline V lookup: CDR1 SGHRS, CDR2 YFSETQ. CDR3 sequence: CASSPPTDEQYF. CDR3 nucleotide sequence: TGCGCCAGCAGCCCGCCGACAGACGAGCAGTACTTC.

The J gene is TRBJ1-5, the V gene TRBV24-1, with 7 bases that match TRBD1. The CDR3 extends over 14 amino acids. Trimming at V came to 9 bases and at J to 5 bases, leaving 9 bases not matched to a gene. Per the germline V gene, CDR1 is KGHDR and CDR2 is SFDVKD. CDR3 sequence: CATEDREGDQPQHF. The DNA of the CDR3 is TGTGCCACCGAAGACAGGGAGGGGGATCAGCCCCAGCATTTT.

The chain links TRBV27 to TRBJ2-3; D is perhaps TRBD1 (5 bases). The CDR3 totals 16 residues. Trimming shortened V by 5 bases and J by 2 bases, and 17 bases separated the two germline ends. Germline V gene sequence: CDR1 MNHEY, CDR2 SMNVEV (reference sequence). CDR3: CASSPSRVPSTDTQYF. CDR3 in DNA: TGTGCCAGCAGTCCCTCCAGGGTCCCTTCCACAGATACGCAGTATTTT.

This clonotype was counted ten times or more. The CDR3 DNA reads TGTGCCAGCAGCATAAGGACAGGGGCGGCCTACGAGCAGTACTTC. It is translated as CASSIRTGAAYEQYF. The rearrangement uses TRBV11-2 and TRBJ2-7; 9 nucleotides agree with TRBD1. V was pared by 5 bases and J by 2 bases, with 7 bases of the junction left unmatched. CDR3 length: 15 residues. CDR1 and CDR2 (germline): SGHAT, FQNNGV.

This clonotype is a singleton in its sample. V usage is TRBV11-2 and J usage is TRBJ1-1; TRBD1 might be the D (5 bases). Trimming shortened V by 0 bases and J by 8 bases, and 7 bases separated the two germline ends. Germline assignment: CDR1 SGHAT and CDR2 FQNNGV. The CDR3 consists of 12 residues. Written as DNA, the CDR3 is TGTGCCAGCAGCTTAGATGCAGGGGAAGCTTTCTTT. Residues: CASSLDAGEAFF.

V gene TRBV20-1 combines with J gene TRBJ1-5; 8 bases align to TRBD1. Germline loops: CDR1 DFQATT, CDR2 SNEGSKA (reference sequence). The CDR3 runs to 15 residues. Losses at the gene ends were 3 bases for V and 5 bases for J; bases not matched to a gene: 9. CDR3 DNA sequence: TGCAGTGCTAGTCAACCCCAGACAGGGGATCAGCCCCAGCATTTT. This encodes CSASQPQTGDQPQHF.

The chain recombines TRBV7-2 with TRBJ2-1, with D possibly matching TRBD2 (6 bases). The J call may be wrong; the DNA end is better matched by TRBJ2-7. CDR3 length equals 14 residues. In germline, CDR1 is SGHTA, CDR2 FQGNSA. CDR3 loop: CASSFGQGGLEQYF. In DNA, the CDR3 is TGTGCCAGCAGCTTCGGCCAGGGAGGTCTCGAGCAGTACTTC.

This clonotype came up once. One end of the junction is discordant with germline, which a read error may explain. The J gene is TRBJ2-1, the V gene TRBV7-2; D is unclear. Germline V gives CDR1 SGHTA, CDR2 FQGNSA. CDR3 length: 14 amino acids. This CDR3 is CASSSQSSYDEQFF. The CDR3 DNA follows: TGTGCCAGCAGCTCCCAAAGCTCCTACGATGAGCAGTTCTTC.

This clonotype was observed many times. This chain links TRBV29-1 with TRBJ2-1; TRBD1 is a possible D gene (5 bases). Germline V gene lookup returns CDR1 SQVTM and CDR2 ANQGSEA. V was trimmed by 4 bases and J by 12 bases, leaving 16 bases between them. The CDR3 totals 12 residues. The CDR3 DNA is TGCAGCGTTGGGGCAGGGCCAATGGGGCAGTTCTTC. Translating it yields CSVGAGPMGQFF.

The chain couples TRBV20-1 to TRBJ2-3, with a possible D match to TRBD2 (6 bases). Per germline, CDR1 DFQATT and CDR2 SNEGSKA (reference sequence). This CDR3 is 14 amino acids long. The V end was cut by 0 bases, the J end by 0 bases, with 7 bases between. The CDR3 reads CSARDRGSTDTQYF. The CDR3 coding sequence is TGCAGTGCTAGAGACCGGGGGAGCACAGATACGCAGTATTTT.

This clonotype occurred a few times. CDR3 in amino acids: CASSFSGTSNQPQHF. The CDR3 region has the DNA TGTGCCAGCAGCTTCTCCGGGACGAGCAATCAGCCCCAGCATTTT. The V call is TRBV7-9, the J call TRBJ1-5; possible D gene TRBD1, 5 bases. The V gene's germline CDR1 is SEHNR and CDR2 FQNEAQ (reference sequence). V was shortened by 3 bases and J by 1 base, with 10 bases between the two germline ends. The CDR3 has 15 amino acids.

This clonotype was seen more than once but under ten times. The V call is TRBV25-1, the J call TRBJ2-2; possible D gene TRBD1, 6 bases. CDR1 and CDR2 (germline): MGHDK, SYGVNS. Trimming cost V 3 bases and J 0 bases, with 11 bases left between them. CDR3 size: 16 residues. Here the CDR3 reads CASSDPDRSNTGELFF. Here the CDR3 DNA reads TGTGCCAGCAGTGACCCGGACAGATCGAACACCGGGGAGCTGTTTTTT.

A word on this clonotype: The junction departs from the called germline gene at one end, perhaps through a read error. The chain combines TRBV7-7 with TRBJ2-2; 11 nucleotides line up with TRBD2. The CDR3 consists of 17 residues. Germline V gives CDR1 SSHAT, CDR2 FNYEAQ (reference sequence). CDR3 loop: CASNPKLAGVDTGELFF. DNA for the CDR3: TGCGCTAGCAACCCCAAACTAGCGGGGGTTGACACCGGGGAGCTGTTTTTT.

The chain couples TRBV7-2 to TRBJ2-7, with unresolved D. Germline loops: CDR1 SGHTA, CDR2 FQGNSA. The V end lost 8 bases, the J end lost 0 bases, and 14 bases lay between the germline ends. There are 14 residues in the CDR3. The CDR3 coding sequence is TGTGCCAGCTCACCCAGCACTCCCTCCTACGAGCAGTACTTC. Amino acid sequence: CASSPSTPSYEQYF.

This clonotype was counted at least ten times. The CDR3 nucleotides read TGTGCCAGTAGTCCCCCCGGGACAAATTACTACGAGCAGTACTTC. It codes for CASSPPGTNYYEQYF. The gene calls are TRBV19 and TRBJ2-7; tentative D call: TRBD1 (6 bases). CDR3 length equals 15 residues. The germline CDR1 and CDR2 sequences are LNHDA and SQIVND (reference sequence). V lost 5 bases and J 3 bases, leaving 17 bases between the germline ends. The complete variable domain, with remaining parts taken from reference TRBV19 and TRBJ2-7, reads DGGITQSPKYLFRKEGQNVTLSCEQNLNHDAMYWYRQDPGQGLRLIYYSQIVNDFQKGDIAEGYSVSREKKESFPLTVTSAQKNPTAFYLCASSPPGTNYYEQYFGPGTRLTVT.